The subject of this entry is one T cell receptor (beta chain). Its target antigen remains unknown. No base-level quality is on record; no much larger clone is a single base apart. The CDR3 goes from the cysteine to the phenylalanine over 15 residues. Solely the CDR3 DNA is kept, with 45 bases framed from the first base. Cut back by 1 base and 6 bases, the V and J ends lie 15 bases apart. From a lookup of the germline V gene, CDR1 and CDR2 are KGHSY and FQNENV. DNA from CEF-cultured naive and memory CD4+ T cells underwent immunoSEQ TCR-beta sequencing at survey level. The study's processing was this. Preprocessing removed nonproductive sequences and CDR3s not starting with C, not ending with F or W, or shorter than 7 amino acids. The MANAFEST web app identified antigen-specific clonotypes based on expansion compared with the reference and other culture wells. A clone was considered positive if the clone showed significant expansion compared with the reference culture in 2 of 3 replicate wells at an FDR below 0.05. To be called positive, a clone also had to show significant expansion compared with every other tandem well and an odds ratio greater than 5. Cultured and uncultured naive and memory CD4+ repertoires were searched for previously identified spike- and CEF-reactive CDR3s. After three terminal residues were trimmed from each end, CDR3 homology was quantified as pairwise Levenshtein distance using the stringdist R package. TCRdb took over this immuneACCESS table, retaining in-frame rearrangements with V and J assigned. Such tables are incomplete; in checked studies, under half of the missing clones stem from an unresolved V gene, and the remainder is unexplained. The V and J calls and clone size were taken over from that table, and D and trimming were inferred from the DNA. Recorded for this sample are about 37,000 clones; 82% of them occurred a single time. 3.5% to 5% of the sample belongs to the ten largest clones.

The data stem from a study of CD4 T cells in relation to SARS-CoV-2 and coronaviruses (dated by TCRdb to the early 2020s). The study in broad terms: In the ViraFEST assay, PBMCs were cultured with antigen for about eleven days, after which TCR beta CDR3s were sequenced to identify antigen-specific clonal expansions. The Adaptive Biotechnologies TCR-sequencing kit was used to sequence samples from three pre-COVID donors and the naive versus memory experiments, while other data came from Illumina-based sequencing. Of the 12 convalescent patients, 8 were male and 4 were female, and two of the subjects were Hispanic. At the level of individual TCR clonotypes, the study evaluated whether memory CD4+ T cells crossreact between the spike proteins of SARS-CoV-2 and those of common cold coronaviruses. A different, Illumina-based TCR-beta assay was used to sequence expansion assays from other donors in the study. Using patient-derived lymphoblastoid cell lines, the shared crossreactive spike epitopes were mapped to their HLA restriction. A median age of approximately 37 years, with a range of 21 to 72 years, was recorded for the full convalescent cohort of around 12 patients. Study-wide conclusions, independent of this receptor: No donor contributed both pre-pandemic and post-infection samples, which limited tracing the source of pre-existing responses. Small numbers of patients and of tested TCRs limited the study. Compared with monoreactive clones, crossreactive clones had significantly weaker SARS-CoV-2-driven expansion, a result consistent with antigenic imprinting. Naive versus memory sequencing indicated the assay detects memory recall responses rather than primary responses primed during culture. Crossreactivity analysis centred on spike protein, so crossreactivity against other viral proteins was not assessed. Memory CD4+ clonotypes crossrecognizing SARS-CoV-2 and at least one common cold coronavirus spike were found in around 59% of donors.

To separate naive from memory CD4+ T cells, cryopreserved PBMCs first underwent CD4 enrichment and then EasySep naive CD4+ T cell enrichment. Sorted naive or memory CD4+ T cells (roughly 9.5 x 10^4) were cultured 1:1 with T cell-depleted PBMCs and CEF peptides for roughly 11 days. Each peptide culture condition was generally run in triplicate replicate wells. PBMCs were isolated from leukapheresis product or whole blood by Ficoll-Paque PLUS gradient centrifugation. PBMCs were either used fresh in the expansion assay or cryopreserved at -140 degrees C. The QIAamp Micro DNA Kit was used to extract genomic DNA from the CD4+ T cells.

The chain is encoded by TRBV16 joined to TRBJ1-1; TRBD1 might be the D gene, on 5 matching bases. Sequencing was carried out using naive CD4+ T cells from PBMCs, cultured in vitro. This specimen's cell subset or site label, per the study, means: naive CD4+ T cells isolated by negative enrichment. This receptor was obtained from an adult with COVID-19. The DNA is as follows: TGTGCCAGCAGCCAATTGGGCGGGGGGATCGCTGAAGCTTTCTTT. Its protein reads: CASSQLGGGIAEAFF.